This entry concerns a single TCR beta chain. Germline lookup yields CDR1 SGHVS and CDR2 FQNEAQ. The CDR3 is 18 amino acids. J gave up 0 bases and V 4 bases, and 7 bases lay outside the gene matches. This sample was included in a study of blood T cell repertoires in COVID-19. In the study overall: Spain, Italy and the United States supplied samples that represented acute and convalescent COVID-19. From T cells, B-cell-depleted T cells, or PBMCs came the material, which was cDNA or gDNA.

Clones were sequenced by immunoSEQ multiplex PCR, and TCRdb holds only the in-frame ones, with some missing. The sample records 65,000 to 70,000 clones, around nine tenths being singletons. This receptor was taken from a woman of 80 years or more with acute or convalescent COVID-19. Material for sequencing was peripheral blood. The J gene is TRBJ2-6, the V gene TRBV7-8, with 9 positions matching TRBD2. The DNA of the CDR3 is TGTGCCAGCAGCTCAATAGCGGGAGAGCGCTCTGGGGCCAACGTCCTGACTTTC. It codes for CASSSIAGERSGANVLTF.